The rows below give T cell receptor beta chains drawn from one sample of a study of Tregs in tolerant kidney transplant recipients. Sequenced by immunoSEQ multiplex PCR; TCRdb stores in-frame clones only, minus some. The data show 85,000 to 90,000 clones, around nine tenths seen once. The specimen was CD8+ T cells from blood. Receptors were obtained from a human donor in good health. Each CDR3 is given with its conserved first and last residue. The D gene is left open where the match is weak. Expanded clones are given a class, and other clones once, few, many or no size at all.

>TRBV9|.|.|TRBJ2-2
TGTGCCAGCAGCTCAGCCCGCAGGGGAGTTGGGTTCACCGGGGAGCTGTTTTTT
CASSSARRGVGFTGELFF
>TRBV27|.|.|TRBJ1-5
TGTGCCAGCAGTTTGGGTCAGGGGATCAATCAGCCCCAGCATTTT
CASSLGQGINQPQHF
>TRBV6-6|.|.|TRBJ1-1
TGTGCCAGCAGTACAGGGAAGGGCACTGAAGCTTTCTTT
CASSTGKGTEAFF
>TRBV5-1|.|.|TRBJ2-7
TGCGCCAGCAGCTCCGGGGCCGCCTACGAGCAGTACTTC
CASSSGAAYEQYF
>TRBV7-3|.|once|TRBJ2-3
TGTGCCAGCAGCTTGGAGGCTTTCGGCACAGATACGCAGTATTTT
CASSLEAFGTDTQYF
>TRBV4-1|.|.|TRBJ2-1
TGCGCCAGCAGCCAAGACGGGCTTTACAATGAGCAGTTCTTC
CASSQDGLYNEQFF
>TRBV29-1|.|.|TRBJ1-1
TGCAGCGTTGAAGAACAAGGGTACACTGAAGCTTTCTTT
CSVEEQGYTEAFF
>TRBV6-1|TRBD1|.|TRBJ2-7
TGTGCCAGCAGTGAAGATGGGACAGGGGCCTACGAGCAGTACTTC
CASSEDGTGAYEQYF
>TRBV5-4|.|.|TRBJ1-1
TGTGCCAGCAGCCTCGGGGAGGCTGAAGCTTTCTTT
CASSLGEAEAFF
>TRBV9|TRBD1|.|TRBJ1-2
TGTGCCAGCAGCGTAGAAGGGACAGGGGTGGGCTACACCTTC
CASSVEGTGVGYTF
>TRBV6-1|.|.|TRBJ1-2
TGTGCCAGCAGGGAGAGGGTGGCCTATGGCTACACCTTC
CASRERVAYGYTF
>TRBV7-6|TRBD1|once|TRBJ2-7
TGTGCCAGCAGCTCCGGGACAGGACTTGCCGAGCAGTACTTC
CASSSGTGLAEQYF
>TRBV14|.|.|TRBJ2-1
TGTGCCAGCAGCCAGGGGGCTACTTTCGAGCAGTTCTTC
CASSQGATFEQFF
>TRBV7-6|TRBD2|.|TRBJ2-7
TGTGCCAGCAGGGCAACGGGAGGGCCGAACGAGCAGTACTTC
CASRATGGPNEQYF
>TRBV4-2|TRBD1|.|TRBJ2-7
TGTGCCAGCAGCCAAGAGTCGGGTACAGGGGGCTCCGAGCAGTACTTC
CASSQESGTGGSEQYF
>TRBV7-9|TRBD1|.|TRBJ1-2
TGTGCCAGCAGCTTAGACCCCACAGGGGTTTATGGCTACACCTTC
CASSLDPTGVYGYTF
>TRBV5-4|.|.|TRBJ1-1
TGTGCCAGCAGCTTGGCGCAGGGTATAGCTGAAGCTTTCTTT
CASSLAQGIAEAFF
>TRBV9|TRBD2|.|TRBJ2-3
TGTGCCAGCGCGGGACTAGATATTCCAGATACGCAGTATTTT
CASAGLDIPDTQYF
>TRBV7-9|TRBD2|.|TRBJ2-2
TGTGCCAGCAGCTTAGGCCTAGCGGTAAACACCGGGGAGCTGTTTTTT
CASSLGLAVNTGELFF
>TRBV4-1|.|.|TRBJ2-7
TGCGCCAGCAGCCAAGATGTCGAGGTTTACGAGCAGTACTTC
CASSQDVEVYEQYF
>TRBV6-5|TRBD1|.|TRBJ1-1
TGTGCCAGCAGTTCCGGACAGGGGGCGATGAACACTGAAGCTTTCTTT
CASSSGQGAMNTEAFF
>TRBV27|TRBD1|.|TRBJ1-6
TGTGCCAGCGACGATCACCGGGACAGACCAAAGGATTCACCCCTCCACTTT
CASDDHRDRPKDSPLHF
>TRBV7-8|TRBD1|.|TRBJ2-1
TGTGCCAGCTCGGACAGGCGAGCCTACAATGAGCAGTTCTTC
CASSDRRAYNEQFF
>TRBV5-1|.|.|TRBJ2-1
TGCGCCAGCAGCTTAAGGAGCCAGGGTTCCAATGAGCAGTTCTTC
CASSLRSQGSNEQFF
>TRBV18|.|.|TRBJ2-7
TGTGCCAGCTCACCACCTGCTGGGGCCTACGAGCAGTACTTC
CASSPPAGAYEQYF
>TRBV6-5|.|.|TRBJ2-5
TGTGCCAGCAGTTTTGGAGGGACCCAGTACTTC
CASSFGGTQYF
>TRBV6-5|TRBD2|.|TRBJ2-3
TGTGCCAGCAGTACTAGCGGGGGGGCCCCAGATACGCAGTATTTT
CASSTSGGAPDTQYF
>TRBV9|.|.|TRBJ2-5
TGTGCCAGCAGCGTAGAGGGGACGGTGGAGACCCAGTACTTC
CASSVEGTVETQYF
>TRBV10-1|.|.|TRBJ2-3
.
CASSSSDGGRSTDTQYF
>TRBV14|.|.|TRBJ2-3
TGTGCCAGCAGCCAAGACGTATCAGGGACAGATACGCAGTATTTT
CASSQDVSGTDTQYF
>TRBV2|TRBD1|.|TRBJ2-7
TGTGCCAGCAGTGGTAGGGACAGGGCCTACGAGCAGTACTTC
CASSGRDRAYEQYF
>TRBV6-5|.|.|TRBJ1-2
TGTGCCAGCAGTTACTCGAAGCTGGGACCCGATGGCTACACCTTC
CASSYSKLGPDGYTF
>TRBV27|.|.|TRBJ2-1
TGTGCCAGCAGTTTACGGGCAGGATACAATGAGCAGTTCTTC
CASSLRAGYNEQFF
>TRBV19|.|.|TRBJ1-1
TGTGCCAGTAGTATAGACGAAGAAACAGTGAACACTGAAGCTTTCTTT
CASSIDEETVNTEAFF
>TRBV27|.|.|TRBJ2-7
TGTGCCAGCAGTACGCGCCTAGTAGGGGAGCAGTACTTC
CASSTRLVGEQYF
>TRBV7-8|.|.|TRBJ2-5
TGTGCCAGCAGCGCGGGACAGCTGCTCTACCAAGAGACCCAGTACTTC
CASSAGQLLYQETQYF
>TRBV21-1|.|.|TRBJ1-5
TGTGCCAGCAGGAGAAGGGCCTCCAATCAGCCCCAGCATTTT
CASRRRASNQPQHF
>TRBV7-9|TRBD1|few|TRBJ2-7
TGTGCCAGCAGCTTTAAAGGACAGGCCTACGAGCAGTACTTC
CASSFKGQAYEQYF
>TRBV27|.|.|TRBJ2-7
TGTGCCAGCAGACAGGGTCCGTACGAGGGGCAGTACTTC
CASRQGPYEGQYF
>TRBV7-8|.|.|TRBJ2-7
TGTGCCAGCAGCTTACCCGGGGCACCGTCCTACGAGCAGTACTTC
CASSLPGAPSYEQYF
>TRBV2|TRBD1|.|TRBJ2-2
TGTGCCAGCAGCGAGGGACAGGGTCTGATCGCCGGGGAGCTGTTTTTT
CASSEGQGLIAGELFF
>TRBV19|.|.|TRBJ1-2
TGTGCCAGTAACACCCCCCCGGACTACCCTAACTATGGCTACACCTTC
CASNTPPDYPNYGYTF
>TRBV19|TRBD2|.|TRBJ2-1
TGTGCCAGTAGTATAGTCGGGAGGGCCGGCGAGCAGTTCTTC
CASSIVGRAGEQFF
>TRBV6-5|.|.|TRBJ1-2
TGTGCCAGCTACCAGGGGGGCTACACCTTC
CASYQGGYTF
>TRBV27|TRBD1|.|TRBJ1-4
TGTGCCAGCAGTCGGGGGGGGACAGGGCATGAAAAACTGTTTTTT
CASSRGGTGHEKLFF
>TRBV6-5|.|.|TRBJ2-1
TGTGCCAGCAGTTACTCTCCGGGCAATGAGCAGTTCTTC
CASSYSPGNEQFF
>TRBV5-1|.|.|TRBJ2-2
TGCGCCAGCAATGGGGATCAGGGACACGCCGCCGGGGAGCTGTTTTTT
CASNGDQGHAAGELFF
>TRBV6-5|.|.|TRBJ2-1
TGTGCCAGCAGACCTGCCATAAGCTCCTACAATGAGCAGTTCTTC
CASRPAISSYNEQFF
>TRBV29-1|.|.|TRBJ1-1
TGCAGCGCCGCCCGGGGAGAAGCTTTCTTT
CSAARGEAFF
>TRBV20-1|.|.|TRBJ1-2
TGCAGTGCTAGGCCGGGATATGGCTACACCTTC
CSARPGYGYTF
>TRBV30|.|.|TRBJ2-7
TGTGCCTGGGCCCCCCAGGGGTTCTACGAGCAGTACTTC
CAWAPQGFYEQYF
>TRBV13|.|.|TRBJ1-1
TGTGCCAGCAGCCCGCAGGGAAACGCTGAAGCTTTCTTT
CASSPQGNAEAFF
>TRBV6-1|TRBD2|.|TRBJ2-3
TGTGCCAACGAGCGGGGGTGGGGAGATACGCAGTATTTT
CANERGWGDTQYF
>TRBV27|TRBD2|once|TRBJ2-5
TGTGCCAGCAGTTTGGGTAGCGGGACCCAAGAGACCCAGTACTTC
CASSLGSGTQETQYF
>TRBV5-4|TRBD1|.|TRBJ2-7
TGTGCCAGCAGCTTCAGGGGGCAAACCTACGAGCAGTACTTC
CASSFRGQTYEQYF